This T cell receptor (beta chain) was sequenced during a study of blood T cell repertoires in COVID-19. Study information: Sample material is recorded as cDNA or gDNA derived from T cells, B-cell-depleted T cells, or PBMCs.

The CDR3 spans 16 residues. CDR1 is LNHNV, CDR2 YYDKDF, per germline (reference sequence). V was clipped by 3 bases and J by 7 bases; unmatched bases: 12. Per the authors' pipeline: Reference gene primer amplification gave nucleated cell count estimates. Assay: immunoSEQ multiplex PCR; the TCRdb copy retains only in-frame clones and omits some. The V and J calls and the clone size are those of that table, but D and trimming were determined from the DNA. The table includes over 200,000 clones, nearly 90% detected once. Participants were aged 18 to 89 years, lived in about two dozen US areas, and enrolled virtually. Assignment of participants to cohorts was predicated upon participant-reported clinical history.

This sequence joins TRBV15 and TRBJ1-5, with 7 bases identical to TRBD1. The origin of this receptor is a woman aged 30 to 39 with acute COVID-19. The specimen sequenced was PBMCs or T cells enriched from blood (not recorded which). DNA of the CDR3: TGTGCCACCAGCAGCGTCATGTGGCAGGGGGAACAGCCCCAGCATTTT. Translation gives CATSSVMWQGEQPQHF.